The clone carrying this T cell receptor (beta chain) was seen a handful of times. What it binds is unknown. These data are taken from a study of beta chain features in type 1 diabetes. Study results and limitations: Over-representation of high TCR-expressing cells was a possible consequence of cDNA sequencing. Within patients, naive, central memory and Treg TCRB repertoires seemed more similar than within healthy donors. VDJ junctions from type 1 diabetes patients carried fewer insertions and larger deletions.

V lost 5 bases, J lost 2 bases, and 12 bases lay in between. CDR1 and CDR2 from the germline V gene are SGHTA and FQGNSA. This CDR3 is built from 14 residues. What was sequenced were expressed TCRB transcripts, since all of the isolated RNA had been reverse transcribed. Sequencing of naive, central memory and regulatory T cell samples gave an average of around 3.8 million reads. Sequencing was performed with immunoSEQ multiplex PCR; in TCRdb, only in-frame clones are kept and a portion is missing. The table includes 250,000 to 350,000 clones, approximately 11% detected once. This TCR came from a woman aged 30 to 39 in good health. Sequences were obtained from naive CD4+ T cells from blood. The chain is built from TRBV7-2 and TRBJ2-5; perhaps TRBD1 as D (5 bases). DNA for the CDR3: TGTGCCAGCAGCCCCCCAGGGAAGCAAGAGACCCAGTACTTC. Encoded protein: CASSPPGKQETQYF.